What follows are 6 T cell receptor beta chains derived from one specimen sequenced in a study of early T cells in non-severe SARS-CoV-2 infection. Each CDR3 protein gets one entry after TCRdb re-called the 5' RACE reads with MiXCR. The table includes 60,000 or so distinct CDR3 sequences, 10% to 13% detected once. The source material was whole blood. The receptors were gathered from an adult who was a healthcare worker with PCR-confirmed SARS-CoV-2 infection or an uninfected control (not recorded which).

This chain connects TRBV7-2 to TRBJ2-3, with 7 bases lining up with TRBD2. The CDR3 runs to 14 residues. Germline CDR1 SGHTA, CDR2 FQGNSA. The junction had 6 bases not matched to a gene; V was cut back by 5 bases and J by 4 bases. The CDR3 coding sequence is TGTGCCAGCAGCCCCCAGCGGGGCCCAGATACGCAGTATTTT. Translation: CASSPQRGPDTQYF.

As to this clonotype: A much more abundant neighbour one base away suggests this may be a read error. The chain is built from TRBV2 and TRBJ2-5; D not certain. There are 14 residues in the CDR3. Germline V lookup: CDR1 SNHLY, CDR2 FYNNEI. Deletions cut 7 bases from V and 2 bases from J, with 14 bases between. CDR3 protein: CASNGETQQETQYF. The DNA for the CDR3 is TGTGCCAGCAATGGCGAGACACAACAAGAGACCCAGTACTTC. The whole variable domain, filled in from reference TRBV2 and TRBJ2-5, reads EPEVTQTPSHQVTQMGQEVILRCVPISNHLYFYWYRQILGQKVEFLVSFYNNEISEKSEIFDDQFSVERPDGSNFTLKIRSTKLEDSAMYFCASNGETQQETQYFGPGTRLLVL.

This chain joins TRBV12-5 and TRBJ2-1, with D tentatively TRBD1 or TRBD2 (5 bases each). Germline V gene data show CDR1 as LGHNT and CDR2 as FRNRAP. The V end lost 0 bases, the J end lost 2 bases, and 23 bases lay between the germline ends. This CDR3 has 20 amino acids. The CDR3 coding sequence is TGTGCTAGTGGTTTGGTATTGAGGGGCCCCCTGGACGTCACCTACAATGAGCAGTTCTTC. This gives the protein CASGLVLRGPLDVTYNEQFF. Full variable domain (outside the CDR3, taken from reference TRBV12-5 and TRBJ2-1): DARVTQTPRHKVTEMGQEVTMRCQPILGHNTVFWYRQTMMQGLELLAYFRNRAPLDDSGMPKDRFSAEMPDATLATLKIQPSEPRDSAVYFCASGLVLRGPLDVTYNEQFFGPGTRLTVL.

This clonotype was counted only a few times. The rearrangement joins TRBV12-5 to TRBJ2-3, with 8 bases aligning to TRBD2. The CDR3 runs to 14 residues. Germline V CDR1 and CDR2: LGHNT, FRNRAP. The ends lost 1 base at V and 5 bases at J; junction bases unmatched: 2. The CDR3 coding sequence is TGTGCTAGTGGTTTGGCGGGGGGGAGAGATACGCAGTATTTT. Translation gives CASGLAGGRDTQYF.

This clonotype was found many times. The V call is TRBV3-1, the J call TRBJ2-5, with D possibly TRBD2 on 5 matching bases. This CDR3 has 17 amino acids. The V end lost 0 bases, the J end lost 4 bases, and 18 bases lay between the germline ends. Germline V lookup: CDR1 LGHDT, CDR2 YNNKEL (reference sequence). CDR3 region: CASSQEARLLGRETQYF. As DNA, the CDR3 is TGTGCCAGCAGCCAAGAAGCCCGACTACTTGGTAGAGAGACCCAGTACTTC.

V is TRBV7-2 and J is TRBJ2-3; D not certain. CDR3 length: 15 amino acids. Germline values: CDR1 SGHTA, CDR2 FQGNSA. The V end lost 2 bases, the J end lost 0 bases, and 9 bases lay between the germline ends. CDR3 nucleotides: TGTGCCAGCAGCTTACTTGGGCAAAGCACAGATACGCAGTATTTT. Amino acids: CASSLLGQSTDTQYF.